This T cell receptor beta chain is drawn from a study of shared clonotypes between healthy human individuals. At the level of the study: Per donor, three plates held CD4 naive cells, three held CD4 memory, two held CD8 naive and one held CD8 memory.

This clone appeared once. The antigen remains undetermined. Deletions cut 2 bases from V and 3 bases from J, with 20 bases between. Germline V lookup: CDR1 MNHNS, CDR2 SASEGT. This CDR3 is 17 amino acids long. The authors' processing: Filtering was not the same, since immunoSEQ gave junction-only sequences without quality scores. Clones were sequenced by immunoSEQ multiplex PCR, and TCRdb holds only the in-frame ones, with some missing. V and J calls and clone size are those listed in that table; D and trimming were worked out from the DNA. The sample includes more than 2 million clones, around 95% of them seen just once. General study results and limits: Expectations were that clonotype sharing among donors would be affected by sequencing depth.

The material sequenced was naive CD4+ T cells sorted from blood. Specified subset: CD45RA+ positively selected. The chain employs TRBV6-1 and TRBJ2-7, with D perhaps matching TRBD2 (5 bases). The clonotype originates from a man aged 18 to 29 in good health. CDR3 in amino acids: CASSESRGQRLFYEQYF. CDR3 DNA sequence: TGTGCCAGCAGTGAAAGCCGGGGTCAACGTCTTTTCTACGAGCAGTACTTC.